This T cell receptor beta chain originates from a study of STAT5B mutations in CD4+ large granular lymphocyte leukemia. Overall study context: When available, cryopreserved cells underwent CD8+ depletion before CD4+ selection.

This CDR3 comprises 17 residues. CDR1 and CDR2 from the germline V gene are SGHDT and YYEEEE. V shed 0 bases and J shed 7 bases, with 22 bases lying between them. The method was immunoSEQ multiplex PCR; TCRdb's version includes in-frame clones alone and lacks a portion of them. Of around 5,000 clones listed, over 70% are singletons. This clone was observed a handful of times. This sequence originates from an elderly man with CD4+ T-cell large granular lymphocyte leukemia. The sequenced sample was PBMCs. This sequence joins TRBV5-6 and TRBJ1-2; D is perhaps TRBD1 (6 bases). The CDR3 region has the DNA TGTGCCAGCAGCTTGGCCTTCTGTACCAACAGGGACTGTGGCTACACCTTC. It yields the protein CASSLAFCTNRDCGYTF. The entire variable domain, with the rest obtained from reference TRBV5-6 and TRBJ1-2, is as follows: DAGVTQSPTHLIKTRGQQVTLRCSPKSGHDTVSWYQQALGQGPQFIFQYYEEEERQRGNFPDRFSGHQFPNYSSELNVNALLLGDSALYLCASSLAFCTNRDCGYTFGSGTRLTVV.